A selection of T cell receptor beta chains follows, all from one sample in a study of post-analysis software for immune sequencing data. MiXCR, run by TCRdb on the PCR reads, gives a single entry per CDR3 protein. The sample has approximately 730,000 distinct CDR3 sequences; roughly 27% are singletons. Sequenced input: blood. All receptors derive from a girl under 18 with multiple sclerosis. CDR3s include the opening cysteine and the closing phenylalanine or tryptophan. A D gene is named only where the DNA matches it firmly. Some rows have no size entry. The others give once, few or many, or a class for an expanded clone.

cdr3_aa,cdr3_nt,v_call,clone_size,d_call,j_call
CASSHTPGTDDYSGANVLTF,TGCGCCAGCAGCCATACTCCGGGCACAGATGATTACTCTGGGGCCAACGTCCTGACTTTC,TRBV4-1,few,.,TRBJ2-6
CAISAAGASTATQYF,TGTGCCATCAGTGCAGCGGGGGCCAGCACAGCTACGCAGTATTTT,TRBV10-3,.,TRBD2,TRBJ2-3
CASRELSGGYNEQFF,TGTGCCAGCCGGGAACTATCAGGAGGCTACAATGAGCAGTTCTTC,TRBV12-3/TRBV12-4,many,.,TRBJ2-1
CSGEGRTLGRETQYF,TGCAGCGGTGAAGGACGAACCTTAGGTAGAGAGACCCAGTACTTC,TRBV29-1,many,.,TRBJ2-5
CATSDFLYPRFF,TGTGCCACCAGTGATTTCTTGTACCCTAGGTTCTTC,TRBV24-1,few,.,TRBJ2-1
CASTLNADTQYF,TGTGCCAGCACCCTTAATGCAGATACGCAGTATTTT,TRBV28,.,.,TRBJ2-3
CASSPDRGYQETQYF,TGTGCCAGCAGTCCCGACAGGGGATACCAAGAGACCCAGTACTTC,TRBV28,.,TRBD1,TRBJ2-5
CASSWDRDHTIYF,TGTGCCAGCAGCTGGGACAGGGATCACACCATATATTTT,TRBV12-3/TRBV12-4,few,TRBD1,TRBJ1-3
CASSPQVGTYGYTF,TGCGCCAGCAGCCCCCAGGTTGGGACCTATGGCTACACCTTC,TRBV5-1,few,.,TRBJ1-2
CASSGTVSYGYTF,TGTGCCAGCAGCGGGACCGTCTCTTATGGCTACACCTTC,TRBV12-3/TRBV12-4,.,.,TRBJ1-2
CASSQESGRGNTEAFF,TGCGCCAGCAGCCAAGAATCGGGGCGGGGGAACACTGAAGCTTTCTTT,TRBV4-1,.,.,TRBJ1-1
CASSQDQDLVEQFF,TGCGCCAGCAGCCAAGACCAAGACCTCGTGGAGCAGTTCTTC,TRBV4-1,few,.,TRBJ2-1
CASSRSGGGASYNEQFF,TGTGCCAGCAGCCGATCGGGGGGGGGCGCATCCTACAATGAGCAGTTCTTC,TRBV3-1,few,TRBD2,TRBJ2-1
CASSSSDSNQPQHF,TGTGCCAGCAGCTCCTCGGACAGCAATCAGCCCCAGCATTTT,TRBV5-6,.,.,TRBJ1-5
CASSLIGRPDTQYF,TGTGCCAGCAGTCTGATCGGTCGCCCGGATACGCAGTATTTT,TRBV6-5,few,.,TRBJ2-3
CASSQDGRGGNNEQFF,TGTGCCAGCAGCCAAGATGGCCGGGGGGGCAACAATGAGCAGTTCTTC,TRBV4-2,.,TRBD2,TRBJ2-1
CASSLGGTTNEQFF,TGTGCCAGCAGTTTAGGGGGGACCACAAATGAGCAGTTCTTC,TRBV12-3/TRBV12-4,.,.,TRBJ2-1
CASSTGSTSNQPQHF,TGTGCCAGCAGCACAGGGTCTACTAGCAATCAGCCCCAGCATTTT,TRBV6-1,few,.,TRBJ1-5
CASSTSTDTQYF,TGCGCCAGCAGCACCAGCACAGATACGCAGTATTTT,TRBV5-1,many,.,TRBJ2-3
CSRTQGGSEAFF,TGCAGTCGGACTCAGGGGGGCTCTGAAGCTTTCTTT,TRBV20-1,few,TRBD1,TRBJ1-1
CASRPGQLNTEAFF,TGTGCCAGTAGACCGGGACAGCTGAACACTGAAGCTTTCTTT,TRBV19,.,TRBD1,TRBJ1-1
CASRETGPSNQPQHF,TGTGCCAGCAGAGAGACAGGGCCCAGCAATCAGCCCCAGCATTTT,TRBV2,.,TRBD1,TRBJ1-5
CASAGWQTKNTGELFF,TGTGCTAGTGCCGGGTGGCAGACAAAGAACACCGGGGAGCTGTTTTTT,TRBV12-5,.,.,TRBJ2-2
CASSLGRGNYEQYF,TGTGCCAGCAGTTTAGGCCGGGGGAACTACGAGCAGTACTTC,TRBV27,.,.,TRBJ2-7
CSARDRSSPSEQYF,TGCAGTGCTAGAGATAGATCTAGCCCGAGCGAGCAGTACTTC,TRBV20-1,few,.,TRBJ2-7
CASSTDSLLSYEQYF,TGTGCCAGCAGCACGGACAGCCTCCTCTCCTACGAGCAGTACTTC,TRBV7-2,.,.,TRBJ2-7
CASSYSRWGATDTQYF,TGTGCCAGCAGTTACTCGAGGTGGGGGGCCACAGATACGCAGTATTTT,TRBV6-5,.,.,TRBJ2-3
CASSFRGAPDTGELFF,TGTGCCAGCAGCTTTCGGGGGGCGCCCGACACCGGGGAGCTGTTTTTT,TRBV7-2,once,.,TRBJ2-2
CASSSQGTGTDTQYF,TGTGCCAGCAGTTCCCAGGGTACCGGCACAGATACGCAGTATTTT,TRBV6-4,.,.,TRBJ2-3
CASSNTILVLAIDYNEQFF,TGCGCCAGCAGCAATACTATCCTCGTACTAGCGATCGACTACAATGAGCAGTTCTTC,TRBV5-1,.,TRBD2,TRBJ2-1
CASSQVGWSSPLHF,TGTGCCAGCAGCCAAGTCGGGTGGAGTTCACCCCTCCACTTT,TRBV14,few,.,TRBJ1-6
CASSGPGQGAYEQFF,TGCGCCAGCAGCGGCCCGGGACAGGGGGCATATGAGCAGTTCTTC,TRBV5-1,few,TRBD1,TRBJ2-1
CSARLSGGGQPQHF,TGCAGTGCTAGATTGTCAGGGGGCGGTCAGCCCCAGCATTTT,TRBV20-1,few,TRBD1,TRBJ1-5
CSVDGQRETQYF,TGCAGCGTTGACGGCCAGCGGGAGACCCAGTACTTC,TRBV29-1,.,.,TRBJ2-5
CASSQSATGNGYTF,TGCGCCAGCAGCCAGTCCGCCACAGGGAACGGCTACACCTTC,TRBV5-1,.,.,TRBJ1-2